Listed here are 32 T cell receptor beta chains from one sample, sequenced in a study of CD8+ T cells in alopecia areata. Sequencing templates came from extracted RNA that was reverse transcribed into cDNA. The repertoire was sequenced with immunoSEQ multiplex PCR; TCRdb's copy has only in-frame clones and lacks some. This sample has over 90,000 clones; around 84% occur once, and the top ten carry roughly 10%. Stated treatment: oral pan-JAK inhibitor, 5-10 mg twice daily. Sequenced material: CD8+ T cells sorted from blood, taken at approximately week 31, from a patient treated with tofacitinib. Receptors were obtained from a human donor with alopecia areata.

This chain joins TRBV9 and TRBJ1-1; no definite D call. V was shortened by 1 base and J by 2 bases, with 12 bases between the two germline ends. Germline CDR1 is SGDLS and CDR2 is YYNGEE. The CDR3 sequence is 15 residues long. The CDR3 bases are TGTGCCAGCAGCGTATTTCTCGAAGCAAACACTGAAGCTTTCTTT. It codes for CASSVFLEANTEAFF.

Turning to this clone: Mismatch with germline at one junction end may stem from a read error. The chain couples TRBV5-1 to TRBJ2-1; no clear D gene. There are 11 residues in the CDR3. CDR1 SGHRS and CDR2 YFSETQ come from the germline V gene. CDR3 protein: CASRLDNEQFF. The CDR3 nucleotides are TGCGCCAGCAGATTGGACAATGAGCAGTTCTTC.

V and J are TRBV7-2 and TRBJ2-1; 9 bases are a match to TRBD1. The V gene end was trimmed by 1 base and the J gene end by 7 bases; junction bases not matched to a gene: 8. CDR1 and CDR2 from the germline V gene are SGHTA and FQGNSA. This CDR3 spans 16 amino acids. The CDR3: CASSLVGQGLSNEQFF. The CDR3 nucleotides are TGTGCCAGCAGCTTAGTCGGACAGGGGCTCTCGAATGAGCAGTTCTTC.

The chain recombines TRBV5-4 with TRBJ2-4; TRBD1 or TRBD2 may be the D gene (7 bases each). The CDR3 consists of 14 residues. CDR1 and CDR2 from the germline V gene are SGHNT and YYREEE (reference sequence). V shed 2 bases and J shed 5 bases, with 11 bases lying between them. The CDR3 here is CASSFRGGENIQYF. In nucleotides, the CDR3 is TGTGCCAGCAGCTTCAGGGGGGGTGAAAACATTCAGTACTTC.

This chain connects TRBV27 to TRBJ2-3, with TRBD2 matching 7 bases. V was pared by 7 bases and J by 4 bases, with 17 bases of the junction left unmatched. This CDR3 is 17 amino acids long. Germline V gene sequence: CDR1 MNHEY, CDR2 SMNVEV (reference sequence). The CDR3 protein is CASTLLGRGGPSDTQYF. The CDR3, as DNA: TGTGCCAGCACTCTACTGGGGCGGGGAGGGCCCTCAGATACGCAGTATTTT.

This clone was counted only a few times. The chain links TRBV11-2 to TRBJ2-1; unclear D gene. CDR3 length: 15 residues. From germline, CDR1 is SGHAT and CDR2 FQNNGV. V was clipped by 5 bases and J by 2 bases, with 13 bases between them. CDR3 sequence reads: CASSLGSFPYNEQFF. As DNA, the CDR3 is TGTGCCAGCAGCCTAGGCAGCTTTCCCTACAATGAGCAGTTCTTC.

The CDR3 nucleotides read TGTGCCAGTAGGAGAATCGGGACTAATGAAAAACTGTTTTTT. Encoded protein: CASRRIGTNEKLFF. J is TRBJ1-4 and V is TRBV19; D is undetermined. Germline V lookup: CDR1 LNHDA, CDR2 SQIVND (reference sequence). V lost 6 bases to trimming and J lost 2 bases, with 10 bases between them. This CDR3 has 14 amino acids.

The chain employs TRBV6-5 and TRBJ2-3, with 8 bases fitting TRBD2. From germline, CDR1 is MNHEY and CDR2 SVGAGI. Losses at the gene ends were 2 bases for V and 2 bases for J; bases not matched to a gene: 6. The CDR3 is 16 amino acids. As DNA, the CDR3 is TGTGCCAGCAGTTACGTCTCTAGCGGGTTCACAGATACGCAGTATTTT. Translation gives CASSYVSSGFTDTQYF.

This chain uses TRBV5-1 with TRBJ2-7, with TRBD2 as a possible D gene (6 bases). V lost 0 bases and J 3 bases, leaving 13 bases between the germline ends. Germline CDR1 SGHRS, CDR2 YFSETQ. The CDR3 contains 15 residues. CDR3 DNA sequence: TGCGCCAGCAGCTTGGAGGAGGGGCGAAACTACGAGCAGTACTTC. Protein product: CASSLEEGRNYEQYF.

The V call is TRBV6-1, the J call TRBJ1-1, with 7 bases that match TRBD1. The germline V gene encodes CDR1 MNHNS and CDR2 SASEGT. With V trimmed by 2 bases and J by 3 bases, 9 bases remained unmatched. The CDR3 contains 16 residues. The CDR3 DNA reads as TGTGCCAGCAGTGAACTGGCAGGGGGTTTAGACACTGAAGCTTTCTTT. Encoded protein: CASSELAGGLDTEAFF.

The chain uses TRBV5-4 and TRBJ2-1; D gene uncertain. Germline V gives CDR1 SGHNT, CDR2 YYREEE (reference sequence). V dropped 1 base and J dropped 9 bases, with 17 bases sitting between them. The CDR3 covers 15 residues. CDR3 loop: CASSLLSFEVGEQFF. The CDR3 coding sequence is TGTGCCAGCAGCTTGCTTTCATTTGAGGTTGGTGAGCAGTTCTTC.

The genes are TRBV10-1 and TRBJ2-7; no clear D gene. Trimming left V 3 bases short and J 7 bases short, with 7 bases between. This CDR3 has 11 amino acids. CDR1 and CDR2 (germline): WNHNN, SYGVQD (reference sequence). Written as DNA, the CDR3 is TGCGCCAGCAGTGACGACGAGGAGCAGTACTTC. Translating gives CASSDDEEQYF.

The CDR3 DNA follows: TGCAGCGTTGAGGTGGCGGGGGCCGGGGAGCTGTTTTTT. It codes for CSVEVAGAGELFF. V usage is TRBV29-1 and J usage is TRBJ2-2, with 7 bases lining up with TRBD2. The CDR3 covers 13 residues. Germline assignment: CDR1 SQVTM and CDR2 ANQGSEA. Trimming removed 3 bases from V and 6 bases from J; junction bases left unmatched: 4.

The genes are TRBV5-1 and TRBJ2-3; 12 positions agree with TRBD2. Germline trimming cut 4 bases from V and 0 bases from J; bases unmatched to any gene: 9. CDR1 is SGHRS, CDR2 YFSETQ, per germline. The CDR3 covers 18 residues. CDR3 sequence reads: CASSAGLAGPSSTDTQYF. The CDR3 DNA is TGCGCCAGCAGCGCCGGACTAGCGGGACCTTCTAGCACAGATACGCAGTATTTT.

CDR3 DNA: TGTGCCAGCTCCCCGGGACAGGGCTACCAAGAGACCCAGTACTTC. Protein product: CASSPGQGYQETQYF. The J gene is TRBJ2-5, the V gene TRBV27; 9 bases map to TRBD1. This CDR3 spans 15 amino acids. Trimming cost V 8 bases and J 0 bases; bases outside gene matches: 7. Germline assignment: CDR1 MNHEY and CDR2 SMNVEV (reference sequence).

The chain employs TRBV6-5 and TRBJ1-2; tentative D call: TRBD1 (5 bases). This CDR3 has 14 residues. Trimming cost V 7 bases and J 4 bases, with 16 bases left between them. The germline gives CDR1 MNHEY, CDR2 SVGAGI. The CDR3 loop reads CASIPGTHGYGYTF. CDR3 sequence (DNA): TGTGCCAGCATCCCAGGGACCCACGGCTATGGCTACACCTTC.

The chain recombines TRBV7-9 with TRBJ2-4; 8 positions agree with TRBD2. There are 12 residues in the CDR3. The germline V gene has CDR1 SEHNR and CDR2 FQNEAQ (reference sequence). V trimming: 5 bases; J trimming: 7 bases; junction bases outside the gene matches: 1. The CDR3 DNA is TGTGCCAGCAGCCCGGGGGGGAACATTCAGTACTTC. Translating it yields CASSPGGNIQYF.

The gene calls are TRBV27 and TRBJ2-7, with D perhaps TRBD2 (6 bases). This CDR3 is built from 14 residues. Trimming took 3 bases from V and 2 from J, leaving 11 bases between them. Germline V gene data show CDR1 as MNHEY and CDR2 as SMNVEV (reference sequence). CDR3 region: CASSFRGETYEQYF. The DNA of the CDR3 is TGTGCCAGCAGTTTTCGCGGGGAAACCTACGAGCAGTACTTC.

This rearrangement joins TRBV7-9 to TRBJ2-2; TRBD1 matches 9 bases. The V segment lost 11 bases and the J segment 2 bases; nucleotides outside the gene matches: 3. The germline gives CDR1 SEHNR, CDR2 FQNEAQ (reference sequence). The CDR3 sequence is 13 residues long. CDR3 nucleotide sequence: TGTGCCTTTACAGGGGGCAACACCGGGGAGCTGTTTTTT. Translation gives CAFTGGNTGELFF.

The CDR3 DNA reads as TGTGCCAGCAGCTCCCGACAGGCCTCCTACAATGAGCAGTTCTTC. This translates into CASSSRQASYNEQFF. This rearrangement joins TRBV5-4 to TRBJ2-1, with TRBD1 as a possible D gene (6 bases). V was clipped by 3 bases and J by 0 bases, with 10 bases between them. CDR3 length: 15 amino acids. Germline loops: CDR1 SGHNT, CDR2 YYREEE (reference sequence).

The chain combines TRBV10-3 with TRBJ2-3; TRBD2 aligns across 7 bases. V shed 9 bases and J 4 bases; nucleotides not matched to a gene: 19. Germline V lookup: CDR1 ENHRY, CDR2 SYGVKD. The CDR3 runs 17 residues. CDR3 amino acids: CAMQYRGRAPSADTQYF. CDR3 sequence (DNA): TGTGCCATGCAGTATAGAGGGAGGGCTCCGAGCGCAGATACGCAGTATTTT.

By share, this clone ranks as medium-sized (0.01 to 0.1%). The rearrangement uses TRBV6-1 and TRBJ2-6; D gene uncertain. V dropped 2 bases and J dropped 2 bases, with 4 bases sitting between them. From germline, CDR1 is MNHNS and CDR2 SASEGT. The CDR3 loop spans 14 amino acids. The CDR3 here is CASSELAGANVLTF. Written as DNA, the CDR3 is TGTGCCAGCAGTGAACTAGCTGGGGCCAACGTCCTGACTTTC.

The chain's CDR3 is CSVGGTSVGGELFF. CDR3 DNA sequence: TGCAGCGTTGGTGGGACTAGCGTTGGCGGGGAGCTGTTTTTT. The chain recombines TRBV29-1 with TRBJ2-2, with 10 bases that match TRBD2. Losses at the gene ends were 4 bases for V and 7 bases for J; bases not matched to a gene: 6. Germline assignment: CDR1 SQVTM and CDR2 ANQGSEA. The CDR3 is 14 residues long.

In this sample, this clone turned up once. This chain uses TRBV6-5 with TRBJ2-3; 11 bases align to TRBD2. J gave up 5 bases and V 6 bases, and 7 bases lay outside the gene matches. The CDR3 sequence is 15 residues long. CDR1 is MNHEY, CDR2 SVGAGI, per germline. The CDR3 DNA is TGTGCCAGCAGACCTGGACTAGCGGGTCAAGATACGCAGTATTTT. Protein sequence: CASRPGLAGQDTQYF.

The CDR3 here is CASSVPTSIFEQFF. Written as DNA, the CDR3 is TGTGCCAGCAGCGTTCCGACTAGCATCTTTGAGCAGTTCTTC. V usage is TRBV5-6 and J usage is TRBJ2-1; the match to TRBD2 covers 7 bases. The CDR3 has 14 residues. Germline loops: CDR1 SGHDT, CDR2 YYEEEE. Germline trimming cut 4 bases from V and 9 bases from J; bases unmatched to any gene: 10.

This chain joins TRBV9 and TRBJ2-5; D perhaps matches TRBD2 (7 bases). Germline CDR1 SGDLS, CDR2 YYNGEE. CDR3 size: 16 residues. V was pared by 0 bases and J by 5 bases, with 17 bases between. CDR3 protein: CASSVEPPGGRETQYF. In nucleotides, the CDR3 is TGTGCCAGCAGCGTAGAGCCCCCGGGGGGCAGGGAGACCCAGTACTTC.

This clone was seen once. The J gene is TRBJ1-1, the V gene TRBV29-1; D unresolved. This CDR3 is 10 amino acids long. Germline V CDR1 and CDR2: SQVTM, ANQGSEA. Trimming left V 5 bases short and J 5 bases short, with 6 bases between. As DNA, the CDR3 is TGCAGCGTTTTGGTTACTGAAGCTTTCTTT. This gives the protein CSVLVTEAFF.

The chain links TRBV27 to TRBJ2-7, with TRBD1 as a possible D gene (6 bases). The germline V gene encodes CDR1 MNHEY and CDR2 SMNVEV (reference sequence). V was trimmed by 0 bases and J by 7 bases, leaving 10 bases between them. CDR3 length: 13 amino acids. The CDR3 spells CASSLSRDKEQYF. DNA of the CDR3: TGTGCCAGCAGTTTATCCCGGGACAAAGAGCAGTACTTC.

V usage is TRBV29-1 and J usage is TRBJ2-1, with 12 nucleotides matching TRBD2. After removal of 6 bases from V and 1 base from J, the junction contained 4 bases not matched to a gene. CDR3 length equals 15 residues. The germline V gene encodes CDR1 SQVTM and CDR2 ANQGSEA. The CDR3 sequence: CSVGTSGRSYNEQFF. CDR3 DNA: TGCAGCGTCGGAACTAGCGGGAGGTCCTACAATGAGCAGTTCTTC.

CDR3 amino acids: CSPRELAGVTDTQYF. CDR3 bases: TGCAGCCCAAGAGAACTAGCGGGAGTCACAGATACGCAGTATTTT. This rearrangement joins TRBV29-1 to TRBJ2-3, with TRBD2 identical over 11 bases. Germline CDR1 and CDR2: SQVTM and ANQGSEA. The CDR3 is made up of 15 amino acids. V gave up 8 bases and J gave up 2 bases; unmatched junction bases: 9.

The rearrangement uses TRBV5-5 and TRBJ2-3, with 7 bases aligning to TRBD2. Germline trimming cut 1 base from V and 1 base from J; bases unmatched to any gene: 6. The CDR3 extends over 16 amino acids. Germline V lookup: CDR1 SGHKS, CDR2 YYEKEE (reference sequence). CDR3 bases: TGTGCCAGCAGCTTGTGGGGGAGGGCGGGCACAGATACGCAGTATTTT. It translates to CASSLWGRAGTDTQYF.

The chain uses TRBV27 and TRBJ2-1; TRBD2 aligns across 7 bases. Germline V gene sequence: CDR1 MNHEY, CDR2 SMNVEV (reference sequence). With V trimmed by 3 bases and J by 7 bases, 9 bases remained unmatched. The CDR3 loop spans 15 amino acids. The CDR3 sequence is CASSLWSGEVNEQFF. CDR3 DNA: TGTGCCAGCAGTTTGTGGAGCGGGGAGGTTAATGAGCAGTTCTTC.